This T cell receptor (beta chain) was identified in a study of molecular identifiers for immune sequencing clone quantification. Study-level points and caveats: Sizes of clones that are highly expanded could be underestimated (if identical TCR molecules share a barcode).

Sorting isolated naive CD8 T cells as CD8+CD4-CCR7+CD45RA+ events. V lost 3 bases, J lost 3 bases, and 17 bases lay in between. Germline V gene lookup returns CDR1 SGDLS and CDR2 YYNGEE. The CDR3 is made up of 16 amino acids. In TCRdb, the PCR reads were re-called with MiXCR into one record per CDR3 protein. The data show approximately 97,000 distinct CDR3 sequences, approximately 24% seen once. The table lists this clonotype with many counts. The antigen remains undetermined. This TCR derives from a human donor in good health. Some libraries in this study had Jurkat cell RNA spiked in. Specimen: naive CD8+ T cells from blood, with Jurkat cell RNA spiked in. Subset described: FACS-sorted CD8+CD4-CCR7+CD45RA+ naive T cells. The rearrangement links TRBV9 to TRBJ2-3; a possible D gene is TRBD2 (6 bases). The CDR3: CASSALGGDETDTQYF. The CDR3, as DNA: TGTGCCAGCAGCGCCTTAGGCGGGGATGAGACAGATACGCAGTATTTT.